The present T cell receptor (beta chain) was sequenced within a study of blood T cell repertoires in COVID-19. TCRdb's table, derived via immunoSEQ multiplex PCR, lists solely in-frame clones and lacks some. Here the sample spans 200,000 to 300,000 clones, around 83% being singletons. From germline, CDR1 is KGHSH and CDR2 LQKENI. This CDR3 is built from 15 residues. Trimming cost V 3 bases and J 0 bases, with 9 bases left between them. The chain employs TRBV18 and TRBJ2-1; D perhaps matches TRBD1 (6 bases). The source is a woman aged 80 or over with acute or convalescent COVID-19. The sequencing input was peripheral blood. CDR3 DNA: TGTGCCAGCTCACCTGGGACAACCTCCTACAATGAGCAGTTCTTC. Encoded protein: CASSPGTTSYNEQFF.